These 15 T cell receptor beta chains were sequenced from one sample in a study of blood T cell repertoires in COVID-19. The data were produced by immunoSEQ multiplex PCR, yet TCRdb's version contains in-frame clones alone and is incomplete. The profile shows under 300,000 clones, about 90% of them singletons. The source material was peripheral blood. These receptors were obtained from a man in his 60s who had recovered from COVID-19.

This clone was seen only once. The J gene is TRBJ1-1, the V gene TRBV6-5, with D possibly matching TRBD1 (5 bases). V dropped 6 bases and J dropped 2 bases, with 10 bases sitting between them. Germline V lookup: CDR1 MNHEY, CDR2 SVGAGI. The CDR3 has 13 residues. The CDR3 coding sequence is TGTGCCAGCAGACAGACAGTCAACACTGAAGCTTTCTTT. Amino acid sequence: CASRQTVNTEAFF.

The CDR3 sequence is CASSRSDSSQPQHF. In DNA, the CDR3 is TGTGCCAGTAGTAGGAGCGACAGTAGTCAGCCCCAGCATTTT. The rearrangement uses TRBV19 and TRBJ1-5; possible D gene TRBD1, 5 bases. The germline CDR1 and CDR2 sequences are LNHDA and SQIVND (reference sequence). CDR3 size: 14 residues. V was trimmed by 4 bases and J by 6 bases, leaving 13 bases between them.

The J gene is TRBJ2-1, the V gene TRBV19, with a tentative D call TRBD1 (7 bases). CDR3 length: 16 amino acids. The V gene lost 5 bases and the J gene lost 2 bases, with 16 bases spanning the gap. CDR1 is LNHDA and CDR2 is SQIVND in the germline V gene (reference sequence). Here the CDR3 DNA reads TGTGCCAGTAGTCTTGAACAGGGGAGGCCCTACAATGAGCAGTTCTTC. Translated: CASSLEQGRPYNEQFF.

The gene calls are TRBV5-6 and TRBJ2-3; TRBD2 agrees at 8 bases. V lost 1 base to trimming and J lost 0 bases; unmatched junction nucleotides: 4. This CDR3 region has 16 residues. Germline-derived CDR1 and CDR2 are SGHDT and YYEEEE. The CDR3: CASSLTSGYSTDTQYF. CDR3 in DNA: TGTGCCAGCAGCTTGACTAGCGGCTATAGCACAGATACGCAGTATTTT.

V usage is TRBV7-8 and J usage is TRBJ2-2; maybe TRBD1 (5 bases). CDR3 length equals 15 residues. Trimming cost V 3 bases and J 3 bases, with 11 bases left between them. Germline V lookup: CDR1 SGHVS, CDR2 FQNEAQ. The CDR3 DNA follows: TGTGCCAGCAGCTTTAGGGGCACGCACACCGGGGAGCTGTTTTTT. This sequence encodes CASSFRGTHTGELFF.

J is TRBJ1-5 and V is TRBV6-2 or TRBV6-3; 7 bases line up with TRBD1. V gave up 0 bases and J gave up 0 bases; unmatched junction bases: 8. The CDR3 runs to 18 residues. Germline CDR1 and CDR2: MNHEY and SVGEGT. CDR3 nucleotides: TGTGCCAGCAGTTACTCGCGACAGGGTGCCTATAGCAATCAGCCCCAGCATTTT. It is translated as CASSYSRQGAYSNQPQHF.

This chain links TRBV24-1 with TRBJ1-5, with D perhaps matching TRBD1 (6 bases). This CDR3 has 13 amino acids. Germline assignment: CDR1 KGHDR and CDR2 SFDVKD. Trimming took 9 bases from V and 5 from J, leaving 13 bases between them. This CDR3 reads CATQTGPYQPQHF. The CDR3 DNA sequence: TGTGCCACCCAGACAGGACCCTATCAGCCCCAGCATTTT.

CDR3 bases: TGCAGCGTCGCGACCTTGCTGGACCGGGGTGGCACTGAAGCTTTCTTT. Protein: CSVATLLDRGGTEAFF. The rearrangement joins TRBV29-1 to TRBJ1-1; D gene ambiguous. The germline gives CDR1 SQVTM, CDR2 ANQGSEA. This CDR3 region has 16 residues. Trimming removed 6 bases at V and 4 bases at J, with 24 bases between.

The chain links TRBV30 to TRBJ1-3; D might be TRBD1 (5 bases). V dropped 4 bases and J dropped 2 bases, with 12 bases sitting between them. In germline, CDR1 is GTSNPN, CDR2 SVGIG (reference sequence). The CDR3 is made up of 14 amino acids. The CDR3 is CAWNGGKAGNTIYF. CDR3 nucleotides: TGTGCCTGGAACGGGGGGAAGGCTGGAAACACCATATATTTT.

The V and J genes are TRBV29-1 and TRBJ1-1; TRBD1 might be the D (5 bases). Trimming took off 7 bases at V and 3 bases at J, with 9 bases between the two ends. CDR3 length: 11 amino acids. The germline CDR1 and CDR2 sequences are SQVTM and ANQGSEA. In DNA, the CDR3 is TGCAGCGGGGCGGGACACACTGAAGCTTTCTTT. This gives the protein CSGAGHTEAFF.

The chain recombines TRBV2 with TRBJ1-4, with TRBD1 matching over 8 bases. Germline V gene sequence: CDR1 SNHLY, CDR2 FYNNEI. The CDR3 contains 14 residues. V shed 6 bases and J 5 bases; nucleotides not matched to a gene: 5. CDR3 in amino acids: CASRRGTGNEKLFF. The CDR3 DNA reads TGTGCCAGCAGGAGGGGGACAGGAAATGAAAAACTGTTTTTT. Complete variable domain (other parts from reference TRBV2 and TRBJ1-4): EPEVTQTPSHQVTQMGQEVILRCVPISNHLYFYWYRQILGQKVEFLVSFYNNEISEKSEIFDDQFSVERPDGSNFTLKIRSTKLEDSAMYFCASRRGTGNEKLFFGSGTQLSVL.

The rearrangement uses TRBV18 and TRBJ2-7, with D possibly TRBD1 on 5 matching bases. This CDR3 has 15 residues. Germline values: CDR1 KGHSH, CDR2 LQKENI. Trimming stripped 2 bases from V and 0 bases from J, with 11 bases between. The CDR3 DNA sequence: TGTGCCAGCTCACCAACACAGGAGAGCTCCTACGAGCAGTACGTC. This sequence encodes CASSPTQESSYEQYV.

V usage is TRBV6-6 and J usage is TRBJ1-2; 7 nucleotides align to TRBD1. Germline loops: CDR1 MNHNY, CDR2 SVGAGI (reference sequence). CDR3 size: 14 residues. J was trimmed by 3 bases and V by 0 bases; bases with no gene match: 1. DNA for the CDR3: TGTGCCAGCAGTTACTCCACAGGGGACTATGGCTACACCTTC. It codes for CASSYSTGDYGYTF.

The chain couples TRBV9 to TRBJ2-1; TRBD2 matches 15 bases. Germline V CDR1 and CDR2: SGDLS, YYNGEE. This CDR3 region has 19 residues. V lost 3 bases to trimming and J lost 4 bases; unmatched junction nucleotides: 11. CDR3 sequence (DNA): TGTGCCAGCAGCGGATATCCCGGGACTAGCGGGGGGACTTACAATGAGCAGTTCTTC. It is translated as CASSGYPGTSGGTYNEQFF.

In nucleotides, the CDR3 is TGCAGCGTTGAGAGAAACAGCGGCATATATTTT. Translated, it gives CSVERNSGIYF. The genes are TRBV29-1 and TRBJ1-3; D gene uncertain. Germline V gene lookup returns CDR1 SQVTM and CDR2 ANQGSEA. The CDR3 totals 11 residues. Trimming stripped 3 bases from V and 12 bases from J, with 12 bases between.